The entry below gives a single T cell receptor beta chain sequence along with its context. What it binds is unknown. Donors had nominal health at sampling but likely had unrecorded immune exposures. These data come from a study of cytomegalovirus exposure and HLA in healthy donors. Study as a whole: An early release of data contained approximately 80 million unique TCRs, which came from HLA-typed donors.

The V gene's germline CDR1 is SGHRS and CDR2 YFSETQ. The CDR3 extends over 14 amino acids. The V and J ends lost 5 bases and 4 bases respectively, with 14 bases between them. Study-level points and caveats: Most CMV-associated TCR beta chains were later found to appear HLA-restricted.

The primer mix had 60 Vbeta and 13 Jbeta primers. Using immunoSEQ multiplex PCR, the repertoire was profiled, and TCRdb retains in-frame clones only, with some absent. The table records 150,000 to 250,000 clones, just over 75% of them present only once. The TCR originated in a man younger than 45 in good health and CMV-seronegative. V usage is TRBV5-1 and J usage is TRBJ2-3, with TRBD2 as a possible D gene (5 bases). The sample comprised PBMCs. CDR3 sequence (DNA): TGCGCCAGCAGGAGCGGACCCAGCTCAGATACGCAGTATTTT. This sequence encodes CASRSGPSSDTQYF.